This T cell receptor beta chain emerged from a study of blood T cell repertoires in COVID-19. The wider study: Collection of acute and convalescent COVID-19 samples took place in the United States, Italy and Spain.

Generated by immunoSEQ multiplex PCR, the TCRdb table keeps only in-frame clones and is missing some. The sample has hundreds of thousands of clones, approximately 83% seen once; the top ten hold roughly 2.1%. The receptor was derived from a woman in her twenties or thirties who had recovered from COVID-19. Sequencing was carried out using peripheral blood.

The CDR3 protein is CASSMDRAQETQYF. For the CDR3, the DNA is TGTGCCAGTAGTATGGACAGGGCACAAGAGACCCAGTACTTC. The V call is TRBV19, the J call TRBJ2-5, with 8 bases that match TRBD1. The CDR3 sequence is 14 residues long. V gave up 3 bases and J gave up 2 bases; unmatched junction bases: 2. Germline V gene lookup returns CDR1 LNHDA and CDR2 SQIVND (reference sequence).